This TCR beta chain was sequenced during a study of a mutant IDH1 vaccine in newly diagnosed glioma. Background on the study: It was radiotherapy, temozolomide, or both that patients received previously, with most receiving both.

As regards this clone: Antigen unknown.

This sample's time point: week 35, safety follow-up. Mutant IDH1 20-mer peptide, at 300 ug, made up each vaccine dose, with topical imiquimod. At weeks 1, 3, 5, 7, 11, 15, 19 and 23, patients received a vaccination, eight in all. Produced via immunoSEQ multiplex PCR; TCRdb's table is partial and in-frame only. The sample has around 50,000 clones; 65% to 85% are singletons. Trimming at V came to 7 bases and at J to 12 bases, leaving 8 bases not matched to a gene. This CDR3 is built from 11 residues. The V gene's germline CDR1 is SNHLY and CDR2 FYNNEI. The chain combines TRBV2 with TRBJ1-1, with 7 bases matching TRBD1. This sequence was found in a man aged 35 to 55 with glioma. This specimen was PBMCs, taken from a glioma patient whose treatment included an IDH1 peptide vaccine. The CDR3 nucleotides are TGTGCCAGCAATACAGGGGTTGGAACTTTCTTT. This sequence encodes CASNTGVGTFF.